This T cell receptor (beta chain) is from a study of shared clonotypes between healthy human individuals. Study-wide findings and caveats: About 5% of naive CD4 clonotypes were shared across several donors. It was the non-shared clonotypes that had lower generation probabilities than clonotypes shared by all four donors.

The V end lost 4 bases, the J end lost 4 bases, and 5 bases lay between the germline ends. Germline values: CDR1 SNHLY, CDR2 FYNNEI. This CDR3 has 11 amino acids. Study donors comprised healthy, HIV-negative adults devoid of recent acute infection or vaccination. Both subsets, CD45RA+ naive and CD45RA-negative memory, were split from the CD4+ cells. The method was immunoSEQ multiplex PCR; TCRdb's version includes in-frame clones alone and lacks a portion of them. Of 500,000 to 550,000 clones listed, approximately 95% are singletons. This clone was counted a few times. The antigen is not known. The receptor's source is a woman aged 25 to 39 in good health. The V and J genes are TRBV2 and TRBJ2-7, with a tentative D call TRBD2 (5 bases). The sample was naive CD4+ T cells sorted from blood. Regarding subset: CD45RA+ positively selected. CDR3 protein: CASSGEYEQYF. CDR3 sequence (DNA): TGTGCCAGCAGTGGGGAGTACGAGCAGTACTTC. Combining the CDR3 with reference TRBV2 and TRBJ2-7 gives the whole variable domain EPEVTQTPSHQVTQMGQEVILRCVPISNHLYFYWYRQILGQKVEFLVSFYNNEISEKSEIFDDQFSVERPDGSNFTLKIRSTKLEDSAMYFCASSGEYEQYFGPGTRLTVT.